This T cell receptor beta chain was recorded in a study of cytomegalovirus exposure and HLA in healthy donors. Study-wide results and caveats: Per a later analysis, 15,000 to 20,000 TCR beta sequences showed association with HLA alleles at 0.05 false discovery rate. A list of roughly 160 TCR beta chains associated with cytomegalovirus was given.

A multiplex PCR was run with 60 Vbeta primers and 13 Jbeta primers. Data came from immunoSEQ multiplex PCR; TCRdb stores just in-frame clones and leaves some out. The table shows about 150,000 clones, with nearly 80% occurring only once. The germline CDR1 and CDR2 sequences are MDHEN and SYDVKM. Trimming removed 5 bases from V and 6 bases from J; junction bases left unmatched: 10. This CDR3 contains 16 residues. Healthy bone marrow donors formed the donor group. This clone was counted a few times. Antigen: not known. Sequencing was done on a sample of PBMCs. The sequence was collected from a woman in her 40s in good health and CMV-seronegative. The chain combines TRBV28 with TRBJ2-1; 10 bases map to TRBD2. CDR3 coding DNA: TGTGCCAGCAGTCCGCCGACTAGCGGGTTTTTCAATGAGCAGTTCTTC. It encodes CASSPPTSGFFNEQFF.